This TCR beta chain was sequenced in a study of CD8 T cells in ankylosing spondylitis. Broader study findings: Earlier authors reported some of these motif variants in reactive arthritis synovial fluid and blood. Seemingly characteristic of ankylosing spondylitis blood was a TCR beta motif consisting of eight highly homologous variants. The clones that were linked to disease were reported to be significantly enriched in matched synovial fluid samples from ankylosing spondylitis patients.

As the method for making TCR beta libraries, quantitative 5'-RACE with molecular barcodes was used. Each CDR3 protein is one row after TCRdb ran MiXCR on the 5' RACE reads. Here the sample spans some 250,000 distinct CDR3 sequences, 24% being singletons. Germline trimming cut 6 bases from V and 4 bases from J; bases unmatched to any gene: 6. CDR1 and CDR2 from the germline V gene are DFQATT and SNEGSKA (reference sequence). The CDR3 runs to 13 residues. This clonotype has a count of ten or more. Its antigen is undetermined. Sequenced material: blood, either unsorted or a sorted T cell fraction (not recorded which). This TCR was recovered from a male donor with ankylosing spondylitis or in good health (not recorded which). V usage is TRBV20-1 and J usage is TRBJ1-3; TRBD1 matches 7 bases. The CDR3 DNA reads as TGCAGTGCCCCGACAGGGCGCGGAAACACCATATATTTT. Its protein product is CSAPTGRGNTIYF.